The entry below gives a single T cell receptor beta chain sequence along with its context. Its antigen remains unknown. These data are taken from a study of shared clonotypes between healthy human individuals. The assay was immunoSEQ multiplex PCR, and TCRdb's table has in-frame clones only and misses some. The sample comprises millions of clones, about 95% of which are singletons, and 0.13% rests with the top ten. The germline V gene encodes CDR1 SGHTA and CDR2 FQGNSA. The CDR3 extends over 13 amino acids. Trimming at V came to 6 bases and at J to 0 bases, leaving 0 bases not matched to a gene. Within Nashville, Tennessee resided all donors, each a Caucasian adult. General study findings and limits: Naive CD4 clonotypes were shared across a few donors at roughly 5%.

The receptor was isolated from a man aged 18 to 35 in good health. Sequencing was performed on naive CD4+ T cells sorted from blood. Specified subset: CD45RA+ positively selected. This chain joins TRBV7-2 and TRBJ1-2; the match to TRBD1 covers 8 bases. The DNA of the CDR3 is TGTGCCAGCAGGACAGGGGCTAACTATGGCTACACCTTC. It encodes CASRTGANYGYTF.